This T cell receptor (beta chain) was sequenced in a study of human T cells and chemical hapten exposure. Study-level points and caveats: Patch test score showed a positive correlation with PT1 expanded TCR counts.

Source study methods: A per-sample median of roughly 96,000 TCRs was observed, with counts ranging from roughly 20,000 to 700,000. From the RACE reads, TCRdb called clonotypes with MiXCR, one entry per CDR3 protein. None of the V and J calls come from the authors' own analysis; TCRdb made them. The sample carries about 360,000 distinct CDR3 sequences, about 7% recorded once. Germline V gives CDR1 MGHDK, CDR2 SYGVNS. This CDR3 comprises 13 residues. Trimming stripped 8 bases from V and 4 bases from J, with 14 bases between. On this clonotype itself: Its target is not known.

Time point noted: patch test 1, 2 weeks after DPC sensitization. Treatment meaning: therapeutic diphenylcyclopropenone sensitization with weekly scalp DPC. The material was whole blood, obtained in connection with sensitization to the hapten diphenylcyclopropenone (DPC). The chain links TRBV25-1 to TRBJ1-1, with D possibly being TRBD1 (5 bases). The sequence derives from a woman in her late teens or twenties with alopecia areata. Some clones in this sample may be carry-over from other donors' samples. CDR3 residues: CASLSGGGTEAFF. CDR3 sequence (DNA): TGTGCCAGCTTGTCCGGGGGTGGCACTGAAGCTTTCTTT.